The text below deals with one TCR beta chain. This specimen comes from a study of blood T cell repertoires in COVID-19. Study overall: The cDNA or gDNA used as material had been derived from T cells, B-cell-depleted T cells, or PBMCs.

J lost 8 bases, V lost 1 base, and 9 bases had no gene match. Germline assignment: CDR1 SNHLY and CDR2 FYNNEI. The CDR3 is 17 residues long. Assay: immunoSEQ multiplex PCR; the TCRdb copy retains only in-frame clones and omits some. This sample carries tens of thousands of clones, roughly 73% of them seen once, and the ten largest clones take around 60%. This chain uses TRBV2 with TRBJ2-1; TRBD2 matches 12 bases. What was sequenced was peripheral blood. The receptor was isolated from a man at least 80 years old with acute or convalescent COVID-19. The CDR3 DNA reads as TGTGCCAGCAGTGAAGGAAGACTAGCGGGAGTTCCCGATGAGCAGTTCTTC. This codes for CASSEGRLAGVPDEQFF.